This TCR beta chain was retrieved from a study of shared clonotypes between healthy human individuals. Study-wide background: CD4 naive cells filled three plates per donor, CD4 memory three, CD8 naive two and CD8 memory one.

The assay was run at deep level. The genomic DNA of each subset was split evenly across several immunoSEQ plates. Measured with immunoSEQ multiplex PCR; TCRdb has only the in-frame clones, and not every one. This table has about 380,000 clones, approximately 97% appearing once. The CD8 memory fraction combined CD45RO+ cells with TemRA cells (CCR7-negative CD45RA+). The V end was cut by 5 bases, the J end by 4 bases, with 8 bases between. From germline, CDR1 is LGHNA and CDR2 YNFKEQ. The CDR3 is 12 amino acids. Sequenced material: memory CD8+ T cells sorted from blood. Regarding subset: CD45RO+ cells pooled with CCR7-negative TemRA cells. J is TRBJ2-5 and V is TRBV4-2, with a tentative D call TRBD2 (6 bases). This sequence originates from a man aged 25 to 40 in good health. The CDR3: CASSGRSETQYF. The CDR3 DNA is TGTGCCAGCAGCGGGAGGTCAGAGACCCAGTACTTC.